These 32 T cell receptor beta chains share one sample of origin, sequenced in a study of OX40 agonist ivuxolimab in advanced cancers. The data were produced by immunoSEQ multiplex PCR, yet TCRdb's version contains in-frame clones alone and is incomplete. This table holds 66,000 or so clones, about 90% found once. The sequencing here drew on CD4+ or CD8+ T cells sorted from blood, taken in a trial of the OX40 agonist ivuxolimab. All receptors derive from an adult with an advanced solid tumor such as melanoma, head and neck, liver or kidney cancer.

This clone was observed once. The rearrangement joins TRBV9 to TRBJ2-7; D is perhaps TRBD1 (7 bases). V was cut by 4 bases and J by 0 bases, with 14 bases left in between. This CDR3 spans 15 amino acids. Germline CDR1 SGDLS, CDR2 YYNGEE. This CDR3 reads CASSPTGTFSYEQYF. As DNA, the CDR3 is TGTGCCAGCAGCCCGACAGGGACTTTCTCCTACGAGCAGTACTTC.

J is TRBJ2-5 and V is TRBV4-2, with D unresolved. Trimming removed 0 bases from V and 4 bases from J, with 6 bases in between. The CDR3 contains 13 residues. Germline V lookup: CDR1 LGHNA, CDR2 YNFKEQ. Written as DNA, the CDR3 is TGTGCCAGCAGCCAAGAGATGGGAGAGACCCAGTACTTC. This codes for CASSQEMGETQYF.

The gene calls are TRBV28 and TRBJ1-1, with D uncertain. The CDR3 runs 11 residues. Germline-derived CDR1 and CDR2 are MDHEN and SYDVKM. The V and J ends lost 11 bases and 1 base respectively, with 8 bases between them. For the CDR3, the DNA is TGTGCCGCTCGGAGGAACACTGAAGCTTTCTTT. It is translated as CAARRNTEAFF.

The genes are TRBV28 and TRBJ1-1, with D hard to call. The germline V gene has CDR1 MDHEN and CDR2 SYDVKM. Trimming took 2 bases from V and 3 from J, leaving 7 bases between them. The CDR3 length is 13 residues. CDR3 DNA sequence: TGTGCCAGCAGTTTACTGGGCTACACTGAAGCTTTCTTT. This translates into CASSLLGYTEAFF.

The chain recombines TRBV27 with TRBJ1-2, with a tentative D call TRBD1 (6 bases). The germline gives CDR1 MNHEY, CDR2 SMNVEV (reference sequence). This CDR3 contains 12 residues. The V end lost 4 bases, the J end lost 4 bases, and 7 bases lay between the germline ends. The CDR3 loop is CASSSGVYGYTF. CDR3 DNA: TGTGCCAGCAGTTCAGGGGTCTATGGCTACACCTTC.

The chain combines TRBV12-5 with TRBJ1-5, with D possibly TRBD1 on 5 matching bases. Germline CDR1 LGHNT, CDR2 FRNRAP. The CDR3 is 13 residues long. V was cut by 6 bases and J by 0 bases, with 6 bases left in between. The CDR3 nucleotides read TGTGCTAGTGGGAGGGGTAGCAATCAGCCCCAGCATTTT. Residues: CASGRGSNQPQHF.

V gene TRBV19 combines with J gene TRBJ1-2, with a possible D match to TRBD1 (5 bases). Deletions cut 3 bases from V and 6 bases from J, with 11 bases between. CDR1 and CDR2 (germline): LNHDA, SQIVND (reference sequence). The CDR3 runs 13 residues. This chain's CDR3 is CASSIQGADGYTF. CDR3 in DNA: TGTGCCAGTAGTATCCAGGGTGCGGATGGCTACACCTTC.

The chain is built from TRBV7-2 and TRBJ1-6; TRBD1 matches at 9 bases. V trimming: 4 bases; J trimming: 8 bases; junction bases outside the gene matches: 6. CDR1 is SGHTA, CDR2 FQGNSA, per germline. This CDR3 has 15 residues. The CDR3: CASSSNRGLDSPLHF. DNA of the CDR3: TGTGCCAGCAGCTCCAACAGGGGGCTGGATTCACCCCTCCACTTT.

The chain couples TRBV4-2 to TRBJ2-1; D perhaps matches TRBD1 (5 bases). The CDR3 is 12 amino acids. With 10 bases removed from V and 4 bases from J, the gap between germline ends came to 11 bases. Germline V gene data show CDR1 as LGHNA and CDR2 as YNFKEQ. CDR3 in amino acids: CATSKGYNEQFF. CDR3 DNA: TGTGCCACCAGTAAGGGGTACAATGAGCAGTTCTTC.

This clone came up once. The chain joins TRBV2 to TRBJ2-1; the match to TRBD2 covers 13 bases. CDR1 is SNHLY, CDR2 FYNNEI, per germline. Losses at the gene ends were 5 bases for V and 5 bases for J; bases not matched to a gene: 3. The length of the CDR3 is 15 residues. As DNA, the CDR3 is TGTGCCAGCAGTCCGGGACTAGCGGGGAACAATGAGCAGTTCTTC. Its protein product is CASSPGLAGNNEQFF.

The chain joins TRBV12-5 to TRBJ2-3, with a tentative D call TRBD1 (5 bases). This CDR3 is 14 amino acids long. V was shortened by 6 bases and J by 2 bases, with 12 bases between the two germline ends. The germline gives CDR1 LGHNT, CDR2 FRNRAP. CDR3 sequence (DNA): TGTGCTAGTGGCTCGACAGCTTACACAGATACGCAGTATTTT. Residues: CASGSTAYTDTQYF.

The J gene is TRBJ2-1, the V gene TRBV2; D gene uncertain. The germline V and J ends were trimmed by 3 bases and 6 bases, with 6 bases remaining between them. Germline CDR1 SNHLY, CDR2 FYNNEI. This CDR3 is built from 12 residues. CDR3 nucleotide sequence: TGTGCCAGCAGTGAGTTTCGCAATGAGCAGTTCTTC. It encodes CASSEFRNEQFF.

This rearrangement joins TRBV4-1 to TRBJ2-3; 9 bases are shared with TRBD2. This CDR3 is built from 14 residues. V dropped 5 bases and J dropped 1; count of bases not matched to a gene: 1. CDR1 is MGHRA and CDR2 is YSYEKL in the germline V gene. CDR3 bases: TGCGCCAGCAGCAGGACTAGCGGCACAGATACGCAGTATTTT. It translates to CASSRTSGTDTQYF.

This sequence joins TRBV4-2 and TRBJ2-3, with TRBD2 identical over 9 bases. V lost 4 bases, J lost 5 bases, and 7 bases stayed unmatched. Germline V CDR1 and CDR2: LGHNA, YNFKEQ. The CDR3 loop spans 15 amino acids. CDR3 residues: CASSLGLADRDTQYF. The CDR3, as DNA: TGTGCCAGCAGCCTGGGACTAGCAGACCGAGATACGCAGTATTTT.

This chain uses TRBV4-1 with TRBJ1-2; no clear D gene. Trimming took off 4 bases at V and 0 bases at J, with 15 bases between the two ends. This CDR3 spans 16 amino acids. Germline V gene lookup returns CDR1 MGHRA and CDR2 YSYEKL. The CDR3 region has the DNA TGCGCCAGCAGCCCAACCATGGTGTTATCTAACTATGGCTACACCTTC. It codes for CASSPTMVLSNYGYTF.

This sequence joins TRBV19 and TRBJ2-1; no firm D call. Germline V gene sequence: CDR1 LNHDA, CDR2 SQIVND (reference sequence). This CDR3 is built from 17 residues. V was cut by 4 bases and J by 0 bases, with 16 bases left in between. As DNA, the CDR3 is TGTGCCAGTAGTAAAGGGCCCGACTCGGGCTCCTACAATGAGCAGTTCTTC. Its protein is CASSKGPDSGSYNEQFF.

The chain joins TRBV30 to TRBJ1-2; D not resolved. Trimming took 2 bases from V and 8 from J, leaving 18 bases between them. The V gene's germline CDR1 is GTSNPN and CDR2 SVGIG (reference sequence). The CDR3 has 14 residues. The CDR3 region is CAWSWARTHGGYTF. In nucleotides, the CDR3 is TGTGCCTGGAGTTGGGCCCGGACCCACGGGGGCTACACCTTC.

V and J are TRBV6-1 and TRBJ1-2, with D uncertain. Germline CDR1 and CDR2: MNHNS and SASEGT. This CDR3 is built from 10 residues. With 7 bases removed from V and 6 bases from J, the gap between germline ends came to 6 bases. The CDR3 protein is CASIADGYTF. CDR3 DNA: TGTGCCAGCATTGCGGATGGCTACACCTTC.

The CDR3 spells CASSVQSGPYNEQFF. In DNA form, the CDR3 reads TGTGCCAGCAGCGTACAGAGCGGGCCGTACAATGAGCAGTTCTTC. V usage is TRBV9 and J usage is TRBJ2-1; weak D call: TRBD2 (6 bases). Germline V gene lookup returns CDR1 SGDLS and CDR2 YYNGEE. The CDR3 has 15 amino acids. The ends were cut back, 1 base at V and 4 bases at J, with 12 bases in the middle.

The chain combines TRBV10-3 with TRBJ2-3; the match to TRBD2 covers 11 bases. The CDR3 contains 15 residues. Per the germline V gene, CDR1 is ENHRY and CDR2 is SYGVKD. Trimming cost V 8 bases and J 3 bases; bases outside gene matches: 7. The CDR3 here is CAIGGLAEGTDTQYF. The CDR3 nucleotides read TGTGCCATCGGGGGACTAGCGGAGGGGACAGATACGCAGTATTTT.

This clone was recorded only once. This rearrangement joins TRBV5-1 to TRBJ1-3, with 8 bases identical to TRBD1. The CDR3 has 18 amino acids. The germline CDR1 and CDR2 sequences are SGHRS and YFSETQ. V lost 4 bases, J lost 3 bases, and 15 bases stayed unmatched. CDR3 DNA sequence: TGCGCCAGCAGCCCGGACAGGGACAAGAGCGCTCTTGGAAACACCATATATTTT. Amino acid sequence: CASSPDRDKSALGNTIYF.

This clone appeared once. The chain employs TRBV6-9 and TRBJ1-5; possibly TRBD1 for D (6 bases). CDR3 size: 17 residues. Per germline, CDR1 MNHGY and CDR2 SVAAGI. V was pared by 4 bases and J by 0 bases, with 16 bases between. The CDR3 loop reads CASSSLQGKYSNQPQHF. CDR3 coding DNA: TGTGCCAGCAGTTCCTTACAGGGAAAGTATAGCAATCAGCCCCAGCATTTT.

The chain joins TRBV28 to TRBJ2-3, with D maybe TRBD1 (5 bases). V lost 1 base and J lost 2, with 7 bases in between. CDR3 length: 14 residues. Germline-derived CDR1 and CDR2 are MDHEN and SYDVKM. Written as DNA, the CDR3 is TGTGCCAGCAGTTTATCGACAGACACAGATACGCAGTATTTT. Protein: CASSLSTDTDTQYF.

This sequence joins TRBV27 and TRBJ1-2; 8 bases fit TRBD1. This CDR3 contains 14 residues. Looked up from germline, CDR1 is MNHEY and CDR2 is SMNVEV (reference sequence). J was trimmed by 2 bases and V by 5 bases; bases with no gene match: 4. The CDR3 here is CASSITGGNYGYTF. In DNA form, the CDR3 reads TGTGCCAGCAGTATTACAGGGGGAAACTATGGCTACACCTTC.

The chain uses TRBV9 and TRBJ2-2; perhaps TRBD1 as D (6 bases). V lost 0 bases to trimming and J lost 5 bases, with 8 bases between them. The germline V gene has CDR1 SGDLS and CDR2 YYNGEE. This CDR3 region has 14 residues. CDR3 amino acids: CASSVATGTGELFF. The CDR3, as DNA: TGTGCCAGCAGCGTAGCCACAGGGACCGGGGAGCTGTTTTTT.

V is TRBV28 and J is TRBJ1-5, with TRBD1 as a possible D gene (5 bases). This CDR3 spans 17 amino acids. CDR1 and CDR2 from the germline V gene are MDHEN and SYDVKM. The germline V and J ends were trimmed by 3 bases and 3 bases, with 18 bases remaining between them. The CDR3, as DNA: TGTGCCAGCAGTTTGGGGTTGGGACGGCGGGTCAATCAGCCCCAGCATTTT. Amino acids: CASSLGLGRRVNQPQHF.

On this clone: At one end, the junction sequence differs from germline, possibly due to a read error. The chain recombines TRBV2 with TRBJ1-5, with TRBD1 matching over 12 bases. The length of the CDR3 is 18 residues. Germline loops: CDR1 SNHLY, CDR2 FYNNEI. CDR3 in DNA: TGTGCCAGCAGGGAAGGGACAGGGGGCGCCTATAGCAATCAGCCCCAGCATTTT. Its translation: CASREGTGGAYSNQPQHF.

The CDR3 loop is CAWSEGFNEQFF. Written as DNA, the CDR3 is TGTGCCTGGAGTGAAGGGTTCAATGAGCAGTTCTTC. V usage is TRBV30 and J usage is TRBJ2-1; D gene unclear. The V gene lost 1 base and the J gene lost 6 bases, with 7 bases spanning the gap. The germline V gene has CDR1 GTSNPN and CDR2 SVGIG (reference sequence). This CDR3 is built from 12 residues.

The CDR3 sequence is CASSLGTNEKLFF. The CDR3 bases are TGTGCCAGCAGTTTAGGTACTAATGAAAAACTGTTTTTT. The chain combines TRBV28 with TRBJ1-4; D gene uncertain. The CDR3 spans 13 residues. The V gene lost 2 bases and the J gene lost 2 bases, with 3 bases spanning the gap. Germline CDR1 MDHEN, CDR2 SYDVKM. The full variable domain, rest sourced from reference TRBV28 and TRBJ1-4, is DVKVTQSSRYLVKRTGEKVFLECVQDMDHENMFWYRQDPGLGLRLIYFSYDVKMKEKGDIPEGYSVSREKKERFSLILESASTNQTSMYLCASSLGTNEKLFFGSGTQLSVL.

The V and J genes are TRBV25-1 and TRBJ2-1; D gene uncertain. The germline V gene encodes CDR1 MGHDK and CDR2 SYGVNS. CDR3 size: 12 residues. Trimming shortened V by 6 bases and J by 10 bases, and 13 bases separated the two germline ends. CDR3 sequence: CASSDKKVEQFF. The CDR3 DNA is TGTGCCAGCAGCGACAAGAAGGTAGAGCAGTTCTTC.

The chain's CDR3 is CASRPPGNNQPQHF. The CDR3 DNA sequence: TGTGCCAGCAGGCCTCCGGGCAACAATCAGCCCCAGCATTTT. The chain is built from TRBV2 and TRBJ1-5; D remains unclear. Germline V CDR1 and CDR2: SNHLY, FYNNEI. The CDR3 consists of 14 residues. The ends were cut back, 6 bases at V and 3 bases at J, with 12 bases in the middle.

The rearrangement links TRBV19 to TRBJ1-5; D ambiguous. The germline V and J ends were trimmed by 3 bases and 0 bases, with 9 bases remaining between them. This CDR3 has 15 amino acids. In germline, CDR1 is LNHDA, CDR2 SQIVND (reference sequence). The CDR3 coding sequence is TGTGCCAGTAGTATCCCAGCTTATAGCAATCAGCCCCAGCATTTT. This sequence encodes CASSIPAYSNQPQHF.